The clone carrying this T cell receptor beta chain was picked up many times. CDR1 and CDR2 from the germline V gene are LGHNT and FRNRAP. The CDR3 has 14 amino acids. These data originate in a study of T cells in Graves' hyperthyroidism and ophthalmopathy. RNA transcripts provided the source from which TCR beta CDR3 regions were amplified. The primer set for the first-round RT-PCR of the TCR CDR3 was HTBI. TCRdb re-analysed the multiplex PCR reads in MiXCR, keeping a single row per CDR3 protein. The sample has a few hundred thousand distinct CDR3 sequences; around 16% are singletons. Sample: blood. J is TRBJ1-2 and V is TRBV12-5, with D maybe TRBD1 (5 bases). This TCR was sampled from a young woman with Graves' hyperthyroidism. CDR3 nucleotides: TGTGCCCTTTGGGGGGTAGCAAGGAACTATGGCTACACCTTC. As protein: CALWGVARNYGYTF.